The entry below describes one T cell receptor beta chain. Antigen: not known. The data belong to a study of CD8 T cells in ankylosing spondylitis. Study outcomes and limitations: Some of these motif variants have turned up before, in reports on reactive arthritis synovial fluid and blood. Researchers report that disease-linked clones proved CD8+ and relatively rare in peripheral blood. Among TCR beta sequences, a motif of 7 to 9 highly homologous variants appeared characteristic of ankylosing spondylitis blood.

Using its own MiXCR run on the 5' RACE reads, TCRdb lists one record per CDR3 protein. There are about 220,000 distinct CDR3 sequences in the sample; 18% occur only once, and approximately 42% lies in the top ten. The CDR3 runs 15 residues. From germline, CDR1 is SGHVS and CDR2 FNYEAQ. V lost 1 base and J lost 5, with 14 bases in between. The source material was blood, either unsorted or a sorted T cell fraction (not recorded which). V and J are TRBV7-6 and TRBJ1-1; tentative D call: TRBD1 (6 bases). The receptor comes from a male donor with ankylosing spondylitis. Here the CDR3 reads CASSLDTGQGTEAFF. CDR3 nucleotides: TGTGCCAGCAGCTTAGACACGGGGCAGGGGACTGAAGCTTTCTTT.